The 29 T cell receptor beta chains below all came from one sample that was sequenced in a study of control samples from healthy donors and cancer patients. The assay was immunoSEQ multiplex PCR, and TCRdb's table has in-frame clones only and misses some. The sample lists over 75,000 clones; almost 85% were seen once. Material for sequencing was blood. These receptor sequences come from a man in his sixties in good health.

This chain connects TRBV14 to TRBJ2-1; 9 positions match TRBD2. Germline CDR1 SGHDN, CDR2 FVKESK. This CDR3 contains 16 residues. J lost 0 bases, V lost 4 bases, and 4 bases had no gene match. In DNA form, the CDR3 reads TGTGCCAGCAGCCGCATGACTAGCGGCTCCTACAATGAGCAGTTCTTC. This translates into CASSRMTSGSYNEQFF.

This clone appeared once. The chain is built from TRBV6-5 and TRBJ2-5; 7 bases match TRBD1. This CDR3 spans 15 amino acids. With V trimmed by 5 bases and J by 2 bases, 8 bases remained unmatched. The germline V gene encodes CDR1 MNHEY and CDR2 SVGAGI. In DNA form, the CDR3 reads TGTGCCAGCAGTCCGGCAGGGGGAACACAAGAGACCCAGTACTTC. This encodes CASSPAGGTQETQYF.

This clone appeared a single time. The chain carries TRBV11-2 and TRBJ2-5; D is possibly TRBD1 (8 bases). CDR1 and CDR2 (germline): SGHAT, FQNNGV. CDR3 size: 15 residues. Trimming took off 5 bases at V and 5 bases at J, with 18 bases between the two ends. The CDR3 reads CASSPQGGEGETQYF. In nucleotides, the CDR3 is TGTGCCAGCAGCCCACAGGGGGGGGAGGGTGAGACCCAGTACTTC. Full variable domain (remainder filled in from reference TRBV11-2 and TRBJ2-5): EAGVAQSPRYKIIEKRQSVAFWCNPISGHATLYWYQQILGQGPKLLIQFQNNGVVDDSQLPKDRFSAERLKGVDSTLKIQPAKLEDSAVYLCASSPQGGEGETQYFGPGTRLLVL.

The rearrangement uses TRBV19 and TRBJ1-4; unclear D gene. The germline V and J ends were trimmed by 7 bases and 8 bases, with 14 bases remaining between them. Per germline, CDR1 LNHDA and CDR2 SQIVND (reference sequence). The CDR3 is 13 amino acids. The chain's CDR3 is CASTEGGAEKLFF. The DNA of the CDR3 is TGTGCCAGTACGGAGGGAGGTGCGGAAAAACTGTTTTTT. Full variable domain (rest looked up from reference TRBV19 and TRBJ1-4): DGGITQSPKYLFRKEGQNVTLSCEQNLNHDAMYWYRQDPGQGLRLIYYSQIVNDFQKGDIAEGYSVSREKKESFPLTVTSAQKNPTAFYLCASTEGGAEKLFFGSGTQLSVL.

In its sample, this clone was seen a few times. The chain couples TRBV7-6 to TRBJ2-2, with TRBD2 identical over 7 bases. V lost 5 bases, J lost 6 bases, and 9 bases stayed unmatched. CDR3 length equals 15 residues. Per germline, CDR1 SGHVS and CDR2 FNYEAQ. The CDR3 DNA reads as TGTGCCAGCAGCCTTTGGGAGGGGTTGGCCGGGGAGCTGTTTTTT. The encoded protein is CASSLWEGLAGELFF.

The chain combines TRBV30 with TRBJ1-6; D may be TRBD1 (5 bases). Germline V CDR1 and CDR2: GTSNPN, SVGIG (reference sequence). Trimming took 3 bases from V and 7 from J, leaving 13 bases between them. CDR3 size: 14 residues. In DNA, the CDR3 is TGTGCCTGGAGCTGGGACTTACGGAATTCACCCCTCCACTTT. Its translation: CAWSWDLRNSPLHF.

The chain combines TRBV2 with TRBJ1-6; 8 bases agree with TRBD1. CDR1 and CDR2 (germline): SNHLY, FYNNEI. V shed 2 bases, J shed 14 bases, and the junction held 8 bases outside the gene matches. The CDR3 length is 14 residues. Written as DNA, the CDR3 is TGTGCCAGCAGTGAATTGGGGACAGGTTGGTCCCTCCACTTT. It encodes CASSELGTGWSLHF. Together with reference TRBV2 and TRBJ1-6, the CDR3 gives the full variable domain: EPEVTQTPSHQVTQMGQEVILRCVPISNHLYFYWYRQILGQKVEFLVSFYNNEISEKSEIFDDQFSVERPDGSNFTLKIRSTKLEDSAMYFCASSELGTGWSLHFGNGTRLTVT.

The chain carries TRBV10-3 and TRBJ2-5, with D possibly TRBD1 on 6 matching bases. Looked up from germline, CDR1 is ENHRY and CDR2 is SYGVKD. The CDR3 sequence is 13 residues long. V lost 6 bases and J lost 4, with 12 bases in between. This CDR3 reads CAIRNRDGETQYF. CDR3 nucleotide sequence: TGTGCCATCAGAAACAGGGACGGAGAGACCCAGTACTTC.

This clone was seen more than once but under ten times. DNA of the CDR3: TGTGCCAGCAGTGAAGAAGGGGGTGGGGGAAACACCATATATTTT. Its translation: CASSEEGGGGNTIYF. The chain joins TRBV6-1 to TRBJ1-3; D perhaps matches TRBD1 (6 bases). Germline CDR1 and CDR2: MNHNS and SASEGT. V was shortened by 1 base and J by 4 bases, with 11 bases between the two germline ends. This CDR3 comprises 15 residues.

The J gene is TRBJ1-6, the V gene TRBV5-5; D not certain. Germline V gene sequence: CDR1 SGHKS, CDR2 YYEKEE (reference sequence). The V gene lost 4 bases and the J gene lost 10 bases, with 18 bases spanning the gap. The CDR3 runs to 15 residues. CDR3 coding DNA: TGTGCCAGCAGCACCATTACCCGGGCAGAATCACCCCTCCACTTT. Protein: CASSTITRAESPLHF.

J is TRBJ2-7 and V is TRBV29-1; 8 nucleotides align to TRBD1. Germline V gene lookup returns CDR1 SQVTM and CDR2 ANQGSEA. The V segment lost 4 bases and the J segment 2 bases; nucleotides outside the gene matches: 1. This CDR3 region has 12 residues. The chain's CDR3 is CSVGGQAYEQYF. CDR3 nucleotides: TGCAGCGTTGGGGGACAGGCCTACGAGCAGTACTTC.

V is TRBV7-2 and J is TRBJ1-4, with 7 positions matching TRBD1. Germline V gene lookup returns CDR1 SGHTA and CDR2 FQGNSA. This CDR3 has 15 residues. J was trimmed by 8 bases and V by 6 bases; bases with no gene match: 12. DNA for the CDR3: TGTGCCAGCAGTCCAACGGGACAGTCCGGAGAAAAACTGTTTTTT. It yields the protein CASSPTGQSGEKLFF.

The chain combines TRBV5-6 with TRBJ2-7; D is uncertain. This CDR3 is built from 14 residues. V dropped 3 bases and J dropped 2 bases, with 12 bases sitting between them. Germline V gene data show CDR1 as SGHDT and CDR2 as YYEEEE. Here the CDR3 DNA reads TGTGCCAGCAGCTGGTGGCCAGAACCCTACGAGCAGTACTTC. As protein: CASSWWPEPYEQYF. Filled out from reference TRBV5-6 and TRBJ2-7, the complete variable domain reads DAGVTQSPTHLIKTRGQQVTLRCSPKSGHDTVSWYQQALGQGPQFIFQYYEEEERQRGNFPDRFSGHQFPNYSSELNVNALLLGDSALYLCASSWWPEPYEQYFGPGTRLTVT.

The sample holds one count of this clone. This sequence joins TRBV3-1 (or the pseudogene TRBV3-2) and TRBJ2-1; D is undetermined. This CDR3 spans 14 amino acids. Germline V lookup: CDR1 LGHDT, CDR2 YNNKEL (reference sequence). Between the trimmed V and J ends, which lost 3 bases and 7 bases, there was a span of 13 bases. CDR3 bases: TGTGCCAGCAGCCAGACGCGTTTAGGGAATGAGCAGTTCTTC. It specifies CASSQTRLGNEQFF.

The chain combines TRBV5-1 with TRBJ2-1; D not resolved. CDR3 length: 14 residues. Germline loops: CDR1 SGHRS, CDR2 YFSETQ. V was shortened by 3 bases and J by 6 bases, with 13 bases between the two germline ends. The CDR3 DNA reads as TGCGCCAGCAGCTCCGGACCTACGGCCAATGAGCAGTTCTTC. It translates to CASSSGPTANEQFF.

This rearrangement joins TRBV28 to TRBJ2-1; TRBD1 aligns across 7 bases. The germline V gene has CDR1 MDHEN and CDR2 SYDVKM. With 8 bases clipped from V and 2 bases from J, the junction kept 6 bases outside the gene matches. The CDR3 extends over 14 amino acids. Here the CDR3 reads CASSSTGTYNEQFF. CDR3 sequence (DNA): TGTGCCAGCTCCTCGACAGGGACCTACAATGAGCAGTTCTTC.

V is TRBV27 and J is TRBJ2-1; 10 nucleotides agree with TRBD2. The CDR3 has 15 amino acids. CDR1 and CDR2 from the germline V gene are MNHEY and SMNVEV (reference sequence). Trimming cost V 2 bases and J 4 bases; bases outside gene matches: 2. The chain's CDR3 is CASSLGAGGYNEQFF. The CDR3 DNA follows: TGTGCCAGCAGTTTAGGAGCGGGGGGGTACAATGAGCAGTTCTTC.

CDR3 in DNA: TGCGCCAGCAGCATCCTTGGGGGGAATGAAAAACTGTTTTTT. Protein: CASSILGGNEKLFF. The rearrangement links TRBV5-1 to TRBJ1-4; possible D gene TRBD1, 5 bases. The CDR3 totals 14 residues. The germline V and J ends were trimmed by 4 bases and 5 bases, with 12 bases remaining between them. Germline assignment: CDR1 SGHRS and CDR2 YFSETQ.

Only a few counts were recorded for this clone. CDR3 DNA: TGTGCCAGCAGCCTAGGGGCGGGACAAGGGGAGACCCAGTACTTC. Its protein product is CASSLGAGQGETQYF. V and J are TRBV9 and TRBJ2-5, with D possibly being TRBD1 or TRBD2 (6 bases each). Germline V gives CDR1 SGDLS, CDR2 YYNGEE. Trimming cost V 4 bases and J 5 bases, with 18 bases left between them. The CDR3 length is 15 residues.

The CDR3 region has the DNA TGCAGCGTTGAAGTCATAAAGGCAGGGCCTTTGGATGGCTACACCTTC. It specifies CSVEVIKAGPLDGYTF. The chain carries TRBV29-1 and TRBJ1-2; TRBD1 is a possible D gene (5 bases). V was trimmed by 1 base and J by 6 bases, leaving 21 bases between them. CDR3 length: 16 residues. CDR1 SQVTM and CDR2 ANQGSEA come from the germline V gene.

The gene calls are TRBV6-1 and TRBJ2-1; 11 nucleotides align to TRBD2. The germline gives CDR1 MNHNS, CDR2 SASEGT. CDR3 size: 17 residues. J gave up 2 bases and V 4 bases, and 7 bases lay outside the gene matches. The CDR3: CASSGVLAGAPYNEQFF. CDR3 sequence (DNA): TGTGCCAGCAGTGGCGTACTAGCGGGGGCGCCCTACAATGAGCAGTTCTTC.

V gene TRBV28 combines with J gene TRBJ2-3, with a tentative D call TRBD1 (6 bases). V was clipped by 4 bases and J by 0 bases, with 20 bases between them. Germline V gene lookup returns CDR1 MDHEN and CDR2 SYDVKM. This CDR3 comprises 18 residues. The CDR3 here is CASSSRGRGGSSTDTQYF. The CDR3 DNA sequence: TGTGCCAGCAGTTCGAGGGGCAGGGGCGGATCTAGCACAGATACGCAGTATTTT. Full variable domain (remainder filled in from reference TRBV28 and TRBJ2-3): DVKVTQSSRYLVKRTGEKVFLECVQDMDHENMFWYRQDPGLGLRLIYFSYDVKMKEKGDIPEGYSVSREKKERFSLILESASTNQTSMYLCASSSRGRGGSSTDTQYFGPGTRLTVL.

This chain's CDR3 is CASSYSMVETQYF. CDR3 DNA sequence: TGTGCCAGCAGTTACTCGATGGTTGAGACCCAGTACTTC. The V gene is TRBV6-5, the J gene TRBJ2-5; D is undetermined. Germline V gene data show CDR1 as MNHEY and CDR2 as SVGAGI. V shed 0 bases and J shed 5 bases, with 7 bases lying between them. This CDR3 has 13 amino acids.

The chain is built from TRBV30 and TRBJ1-1; no definite D call. V was pared by 4 bases and J by 2 bases, with 14 bases between. Per the germline V gene, CDR1 is GTSNPN and CDR2 is SVGIG (reference sequence). This CDR3 contains 14 residues. CDR3 region: CAWIGSPVNTEAFF. CDR3 DNA sequence: TGTGCCTGGATCGGCTCCCCGGTTAACACTGAAGCTTTCTTT.

The chain carries TRBV6-2 or TRBV6-3 and TRBJ2-3; D perhaps matches TRBD2 (6 bases). The germline CDR1 and CDR2 sequences are MNHEY and SVGEGT. V shed 6 bases and J shed 0 bases, with 19 bases lying between them. CDR3 length: 17 amino acids. The CDR3 here is CASSLLGTSRSTDTQYF. The CDR3 region has the DNA TGTGCCAGCAGCCTACTGGGTACTAGCCGAAGCACAGATACGCAGTATTTT.

This chain links TRBV6-5 with TRBJ2-7, with TRBD2 identical over 14 bases. Germline assignment: CDR1 MNHEY and CDR2 SVGAGI. The CDR3 is 15 residues long. The V and J ends lost 5 bases and 4 bases, in that order; junction bases with no gene match: 4. In nucleotides, the CDR3 is TGTGCCAGCAGTCGCGGGACTAGCGGGGGATACGAGCAGTACTTC. It encodes CASSRGTSGGYEQYF.

By share of the sample, this clone is medium-sized. The CDR3 nucleotides read TGTGCCAGCAGCGGGACAGGGGGAAACACCGGGGAGCTGTTTTTT. Residues: CASSGTGGNTGELFF. V is TRBV6-4 and J is TRBJ2-2, with 11 bases fitting TRBD1. J was trimmed by 2 bases and V by 6 bases; bases with no gene match: 2. This CDR3 spans 15 amino acids. From germline, CDR1 is MRHNA and CDR2 SNTAGT.

This sequence joins TRBV5-8 and TRBJ1-2, with 8 bases lining up with TRBD1. Germline V lookup: CDR1 SGHTS, CDR2 YDEGEE. Unmatched junction bases numbered 8, after V lost 1 base and J lost 0 bases. This CDR3 contains 17 residues. The CDR3 DNA is TGTGCCAGCAGCTTGAGACAGGGGACGTTTGCTAACTATGGCTACACCTTC. Translation: CASSLRQGTFANYGYTF.

The chain recombines TRBV3-1 (or the pseudogene TRBV3-2) with TRBJ2-3; D perhaps matches TRBD2 (6 bases). This CDR3 spans 15 amino acids. V dropped 4 bases and J dropped 2 bases, with 13 bases sitting between them. The V gene's germline CDR1 is LGHDT and CDR2 YNNKEL (reference sequence). CDR3 loop: CASSRARDFTDTQYF. CDR3 bases: TGTGCCAGCAGCCGCGCCCGGGACTTCACAGATACGCAGTATTTT.